This T cell receptor (beta chain) is from a study of graft-versus-host responses after intestinal transplantation. The data were produced by immunoSEQ multiplex PCR, yet TCRdb's version contains in-frame clones alone and is incomplete. The profile covers fewer than 80,000 clones, with approximately 91% appearing a single time and roughly 1.6% taken by the ten largest. For this clone: Its antigen is currently unknown.

The germline V gene encodes CDR1 MNHEY and CDR2 SVGAGI. The CDR3 is made up of 16 amino acids. J was trimmed by 1 base and V by 4 bases; bases with no gene match: 4. V and J are TRBV6-5 and TRBJ1-1; 12 bases are shared with TRBD1. The specimen was unstimulated CD8+ T cells sorted from spleen or lymph node cells, collected before transplant. This receptor was taken from a human donor who was the organ donor for an intestinal transplant. Written as DNA, the CDR3 is TGTGCCAGCAGTTCGGGACAGGGGGCGGAGAACACTGAAGCTTTCTTT. Residues: CASSSGQGAENTEAFF.